This T cell receptor beta chain stems from a study of breast tumors, draining lymph nodes, adjacent tissues. The CDR3 loop spans 15 amino acids. V lost 3 bases and J lost 0; bases outside the gene matches: 2. CDR1 is LNHDA, CDR2 SQIVND, per germline (reference sequence). TCRdb used MiXCR to reprocess the multiplex PCR reads, holding one entry per CDR3 protein. The repertoire includes approximately 9,000 distinct CDR3 sequences, roughly 40% of them detected once, and around 15% sits in the top ten. The chain carries TRBV19 and TRBJ2-3; 8 bases match TRBD1. Sequences were obtained from tumor-adjacent breast tissue. The TCR comes from a female donor with breast cancer. Some clones in this sample may be carry-over from other donors' samples. CDR3 residues: CASSIGTGSTDTQYF. CDR3 nucleotides: TGTGCCAGTAGTATCGGGACAGGCAGCACAGATACGCAGTATTTT.